Listed below are T cell receptor beta chains from one sample, sequenced in a study of T cells in Graves' hyperthyroidism and ophthalmopathy. TCRdb re-called the multiplex PCR reads through MiXCR, storing one row per CDR3 protein. The sample has a few hundred thousand distinct CDR3 sequences, 15% seen once. Sequencing was performed on blood. These receptors were taken from a woman aged 30 to 39 with Graves' hyperthyroidism. The CDR3 runs from the conserved cysteine through the conserved F or W. The order of the fields is J gene, clone size, D gene, V gene, CDR3 protein, CDR3 DNA. The D gene is left open where the match is weak. Part of the rows lack a size; the others show once, few, many or a class for expanded clones.

j_call: TRBJ1-4
clone_size: few
d_call: NA
v_call: TRBV11-2
cdr3_aa: CASSLDGGPTNEKLFF
cdr3_nt: TGTGCCAGCAGCTTAGATGGGGGGCCAACTAATGAAAAACTGTTTTTT

j_call: TRBJ2-1
clone_size: few
d_call: TRBD2
v_call: TRBV9
cdr3_aa: CASSAGTSRSGSYNEQFF
cdr3_nt: TGTGCCAGCAGCGCCGGGACTAGCCGAAGCGGCTCCTACAATGAGCAGTTCTTC

j_call: TRBJ2-7
clone_size: many
d_call: TRBD1
v_call: TRBV3-1
cdr3_aa: CASSQSWTGYEQYF
cdr3_nt: TGTGCCAGCAGCCAAAGTTGGACAGGCTACGAGCAGTACTTC

j_call: TRBJ2-7
clone_size: many
d_call: TRBD2
v_call: TRBV28
cdr3_aa: CASSSGPGGQYF
cdr3_nt: TGTGCCAGCAGTTCCGGACCGGGGGGGCAGTACTTC

j_call: TRBJ1-1
clone_size: many
d_call: NA
v_call: TRBV7-9
cdr3_aa: CASRPYRDQILNTEAFF
cdr3_nt: TGTGCCAGCAGACCTTACCGGGACCAAATTTTGAACACTGAAGCTTTCTTT

j_call: TRBJ1-1
clone_size: few
d_call: NA
v_call: TRBV6-5
cdr3_aa: CASSYRTEAFF
cdr3_nt: TGTGCCAGCAGTTACAGGACTGAAGCTTTCTTT

j_call: TRBJ1-1
clone_size: NA
d_call: NA
v_call: TRBV12-5
cdr3_aa: CASGLVNTEAFF
cdr3_nt: TGTGCTAGTGGTTTGGTGAACACTGAAGCTTTCTTT

j_call: TRBJ2-5
clone_size: few
d_call: NA
v_call: TRBV15
cdr3_aa: CATSREADQETQYF
cdr3_nt: TGTGCCACCAGCAGGGAGGCAGATCAAGAGACCCAGTACTTC

j_call: TRBJ2-2
clone_size: NA
d_call: TRBD1
v_call: TRBV18
cdr3_aa: CASSNQDTGGWTGELFF
cdr3_nt: TGTGCCAGCTCCAACCAAGACACAGGGGGCTGGACCGGGGAGCTGTTTTTT

j_call: TRBJ2-7
clone_size: few
d_call: NA
v_call: TRBV18
cdr3_aa: CASSQESFYEQYF
cdr3_nt: TGTGCCAGCTCACAAGAGTCGTTCTACGAGCAGTACTTC

j_call: TRBJ2-1
clone_size: many
d_call: NA
v_call: TRBV20-1
cdr3_aa: CSASVGGRPLSNEQFF
cdr3_nt: TGCAGTGCTAGCGTTGGAGGCAGGCCCCTTTCCAATGAGCAGTTCTTC

j_call: TRBJ1-5
clone_size: NA
d_call: TRBD1
v_call: TRBV10-3
cdr3_aa: CAISGTGGGGQPQHF
cdr3_nt: TGTGCCATATCCGGGACAGGGGGCGGTGGTCAGCCCCAGCATTTT

j_call: TRBJ1-5
clone_size: few
d_call: NA
v_call: TRBV29-1
cdr3_aa: CSVGMRDQPQHF
cdr3_nt: TGCAGCGTTGGCATGAGAGATCAGCCCCAGCATTTT

j_call: TRBJ2-1
clone_size: many
d_call: TRBD2
v_call: TRBV5-1
cdr3_aa: CASSSSSGSFHNEQFF
cdr3_nt: TGCGCCAGCAGCTCCTCTAGCGGGAGCTTCCACAATGAGCAGTTCTTC

j_call: TRBJ2-2
clone_size: few
d_call: TRBD2
v_call: TRBV29-1
cdr3_aa: CSVASGSSNTGELFF
cdr3_nt: TGCAGCGTTGCGAGCGGGAGTTCCAACACCGGGGAGCTGTTTTTT

j_call: TRBJ2-7
clone_size: once
d_call: TRBD2
v_call: TRBV20-1
cdr3_aa: CSARPGLAGGLYSYEQYF
cdr3_nt: TGCAGTGCTAGGCCCGGGCTAGCGGGAGGCCTCTACTCCTACGAGCAGTACTTC

j_call: TRBJ2-2
clone_size: NA
d_call: NA
v_call: TRBV5-1
cdr3_aa: CASSLRGEHTGELFF
cdr3_nt: TGCGCCAGCAGCTTGAGGGGCGAGCACACCGGGGAGCTGTTTTTT

j_call: TRBJ2-5
clone_size: few
d_call: TRBD1
v_call: TRBV10-3
cdr3_aa: CAISESNFWTGEETQYF
cdr3_nt: TGTGCCATCAGTGAGTCGAATTTCTGGACAGGGGAGGAGACCCAGTACTTC

j_call: TRBJ2-3
clone_size: many
d_call: NA
v_call: TRBV28
cdr3_aa: CASSDPGRGGTDTQYF
cdr3_nt: TGTGCCAGCAGCGACCCGGGAAGGGGTGGAACAGATACGCAGTATTTT

j_call: TRBJ1-2
clone_size: NA
d_call: TRBD1
v_call: TRBV24-1
cdr3_aa: CATSGEGADYGYTF
cdr3_nt: TGTGCCACCAGTGGTGAGGGGGCGGACTATGGCTACACCTTC

j_call: TRBJ2-7
clone_size: many
d_call: NA
v_call: TRBV29-1
cdr3_aa: CSVVDRSSYEQYF
cdr3_nt: TGCAGCGTTGTCGACAGAAGCTCCTACGAGCAGTACTTC

j_call: TRBJ2-1
clone_size: NA
d_call: TRBD2
v_call: TRBV19
cdr3_aa: CASSIGTSSGNEQFF
cdr3_nt: TGTGCCAGTAGTATCGGGACTAGTTCGGGCAATGAGCAGTTCTTC

j_call: TRBJ2-5
clone_size: many
d_call: NA
v_call: TRBV3-1
cdr3_aa: CASGGPRHLGETQYF
cdr3_nt: TGTGCCAGCGGTGGACCGAGACACCTCGGGGAGACCCAGTACTTC

j_call: TRBJ2-7
clone_size: many
d_call: NA
v_call: TRBV6-2/TRBV6-3
cdr3_aa: CASSYHHQARSYEQYF
cdr3_nt: TGTGCCAGCAGTTACCATCACCAGGCTAGGTCCTACGAGCAGTACTTC

j_call: TRBJ1-5
clone_size: many
d_call: NA
v_call: TRBV5-1
cdr3_aa: CASSPGQLNQPQHF
cdr3_nt: TGCGCCAGCAGCCCCGGACAACTCAATCAGCCCCAGCATTTT

j_call: TRBJ2-5
clone_size: many
d_call: TRBD1
v_call: TRBV7-7
cdr3_aa: CASSLDRGRETQYF
cdr3_nt: TGTGCCAGCAGCTTGGACAGGGGTAGAGAGACCCAGTACTTC

j_call: TRBJ1-1
clone_size: many
d_call: NA
v_call: TRBV18
cdr3_aa: CASSPRPPGSDTEAFF
cdr3_nt: TGTGCCAGCTCACCACGGCCCCCGGGGTCCGACACTGAAGCTTTCTTT

j_call: TRBJ2-7
clone_size: many
d_call: NA
v_call: TRBV20-1
cdr3_aa: CSATSSYEQYF
cdr3_nt: TGCAGTGCTACTAGTTCCTACGAGCAGTACTTC

j_call: TRBJ2-7
clone_size: many
d_call: NA
v_call: TRBV5-1
cdr3_aa: CASSPRDTSSYEQYF
cdr3_nt: TGCGCCAGCAGTCCCCGGGACACATCCTCCTACGAGCAGTACTTC

j_call: TRBJ2-7
clone_size: many
d_call: NA
v_call: TRBV20-1
cdr3_aa: CSARGIRPAESYEQYF
cdr3_nt: TGCAGTGCTAGAGGAATCCGGCCGGCCGAGTCCTACGAGCAGTACTTC

j_call: TRBJ1-1
clone_size: few
d_call: NA
v_call: TRBV18
cdr3_aa: CASSPPRPNTEASF
cdr3_nt: TGTGCCAGCTCACCACCGAGGCCAAACACTGAAGCTTCCTTT

j_call: TRBJ2-2
clone_size: few
d_call: TRBD1
v_call: TRBV5-5
cdr3_aa: CASSWGQGRKTGELFF
cdr3_nt: TGTGCCAGCAGCTGGGGACAGGGAAGGAAAACCGGGGAGCTGTTTTTT

j_call: TRBJ2-3
clone_size: many
d_call: NA
v_call: TRBV28
cdr3_aa: CASRLDSADTQYF
cdr3_nt: TGTGCCAGCCGCCTGGATAGCGCAGATACGCAGTATTTT

j_call: TRBJ2-7
clone_size: many
d_call: NA
v_call: TRBV12-3/TRBV12-4
cdr3_aa: CASSLQGPTYEQYF
cdr3_nt: TGTGCCAGCAGTTTACAGGGGCCGACCTACGAGCAGTACTTC

j_call: TRBJ1-6
clone_size: many
d_call: NA
v_call: TRBV20-1
cdr3_aa: CSASDSSYNSPLHF
cdr3_nt: TGCAGTGCTTCGGATAGCTCCTATAATTCACCCCTCCACTTT

j_call: TRBJ2-7
clone_size: few
d_call: TRBD2
v_call: TRBV6-1
cdr3_aa: CASKASGESYEQYF
cdr3_nt: TGTGCCAGCAAGGCTAGCGGGGAATCCTACGAGCAGTACTTC

j_call: TRBJ1-5
clone_size: many
d_call: NA
v_call: TRBV3-1
cdr3_aa: CASSQAGVGNQPQHF
cdr3_nt: TGTGCCAGCAGCCAAGCAGGGGTGGGCAATCAGCCCCAGCATTTT

j_call: TRBJ2-1
clone_size: few
d_call: NA
v_call: TRBV5-5
cdr3_aa: CASSHYGTSSYNEQFF
cdr3_nt: TGTGCCAGCAGCCACTACGGGACCTCCTCCTACAATGAGCAGTTCTTC

j_call: TRBJ2-7
clone_size: many
d_call: TRBD1
v_call: TRBV18
cdr3_aa: CASSPGGYEQYF
cdr3_nt: TGTGCCAGCTCGCCAGGGGGCTACGAGCAGTACTTC

j_call: TRBJ2-3
clone_size: few
d_call: NA
v_call: TRBV11-3
cdr3_aa: CASSYAGADTQYF
cdr3_nt: TGTGCCAGCAGCTACGCAGGCGCAGATACGCAGTATTTT

j_call: TRBJ2-1
clone_size: many
d_call: NA
v_call: TRBV3-1
cdr3_aa: CASSQDLGAQFF
cdr3_nt: TGTGCCAGCAGCCAAGATCTCGGCGCGCAGTTCTTC

j_call: TRBJ2-3
clone_size: many
d_call: TRBD2
v_call: TRBV11-1
cdr3_aa: CASSPGLYTDTQYF
cdr3_nt: TGTGCCAGCAGCCCGGGACTATACACAGATACGCAGTATTTT

j_call: TRBJ2-2
clone_size: few
d_call: TRBD2
v_call: TRBV3-1
cdr3_aa: CASSRGEAGGTGELFF
cdr3_nt: TGTGCCAGCAGCCGAGGAGAAGCGGGAGGCACCGGGGAGCTGTTTTTT

j_call: TRBJ2-3
clone_size: NA
d_call: NA
v_call: TRBV11-1
cdr3_aa: CASSQVREDTQYF
cdr3_nt: TGTGCCAGCTCACAGGTGAGGGAAGATACGCAGTATTTT

j_call: TRBJ2-7
clone_size: few
d_call: TRBD1
v_call: TRBV5-1
cdr3_aa: CASSLGGPTGGSYEQYF
cdr3_nt: TGCGCCAGCAGCTTGGGGGGCCCGACAGGGGGGAGCTACGAGCAGTACTTC

j_call: TRBJ2-1
clone_size: many
d_call: TRBD2
v_call: TRBV7-2
cdr3_aa: CASSLKVAGVGEQFF
cdr3_nt: TGTGCCAGCAGCTTAAAGGTAGCGGGAGTCGGCGAGCAGTTCTTC

j_call: TRBJ2-6
clone_size: many
d_call: NA
v_call: TRBV18
cdr3_aa: CASSPSWVSGANVLTF
cdr3_nt: TGTGCCAGCTCACCAAGCTGGGTGTCTGGGGCCAACGTCCTGACTTTC

j_call: TRBJ2-2
clone_size: NA
d_call: NA
v_call: TRBV12-3/TRBV12-4
cdr3_aa: CASVGGMNTGELFF
cdr3_nt: TGTGCCAGCGTCGGGGGTATGAACACCGGGGAGCTGTTTTTT

j_call: TRBJ1-1
clone_size: NA
d_call: NA
v_call: TRBV29-1
cdr3_aa: CSVAPWASTEAFF
cdr3_nt: TGCAGCGTCGCACCTTGGGCCTCCACTGAAGCTTTCTTT

j_call: TRBJ2-7
clone_size: NA
d_call: TRBD2
v_call: TRBV20-1
cdr3_aa: CSARDTRGTSGRDPYEQYF
cdr3_nt: TGCAGTGCTAGAGACACCCGTGGGACTAGCGGGAGAGACCCCTACGAGCAGTACTTC

j_call: TRBJ2-7
clone_size: few
d_call: NA
v_call: TRBV4-1
cdr3_aa: CASSQERRGHEQYF
cdr3_nt: TGCGCCAGCAGCCAAGAACGGAGGGGCCACGAGCAGTACTTC

j_call: TRBJ2-3
clone_size: few
d_call: NA
v_call: TRBV15
cdr3_aa: CATSRVTGVPPDTQYF
cdr3_nt: TGTGCCACCAGCAGAGTAACAGGAGTTCCCCCAGATACGCAGTATTTT

j_call: TRBJ2-1
clone_size: many
d_call: NA
v_call: TRBV28
cdr3_aa: CASSLGRVNEQFF
cdr3_nt: TGTGCCAGCAGTTTGGGCCGGGTCAATGAGCAGTTCTTC

j_call: TRBJ2-1
clone_size: many
d_call: NA
v_call: TRBV2
cdr3_aa: CASRSGSYNEQFF
cdr3_nt: TGTGCCAGCAGAAGCGGATCCTACAATGAGCAGTTCTTC

j_call: TRBJ1-2
clone_size: many
d_call: NA
v_call: TRBV12-3/TRBV12-4
cdr3_aa: CASSFSGGVGYTF
cdr3_nt: TGTGCCAGCAGTTTCTCGGGGGGGGTCGGCTACACCTTC